The 6 T cell receptor beta chains below come from one sample, sequenced in a study of shared clonotypes between healthy human individuals. The table came from immunoSEQ multiplex PCR; TCRdb's copy has only in-frame clones and leaves some out. The sample has roughly 1,500,000 clones, approximately 98.5% seen once. The sequencing sample was made of naive CD4+ T cells sorted from blood. Subset of the sample: CD45RA+ positively selected. These receptors all stem from a man younger than 45 in good health.

The gene calls are TRBV5-1 and TRBJ1-1; no definite D call. The CDR3 covers 14 residues. Germline V gives CDR1 SGHRS, CDR2 YFSETQ. V dropped 0 bases and J dropped 1 base, with 7 bases sitting between them. The CDR3 region is CASSLGPTNTEAFF. The CDR3 DNA follows: TGCGCCAGCAGCTTGGGACCGACGAACACTGAAGCTTTCTTT. The full variable domain, in which reference TRBV5-1 and TRBJ1-1 provide the parts outside the CDR3, is KAGVTQTPRYLIKTRGQQVTLSCSPISGHRSVSWYQQTPGQGLQFLFEYFSETQRNKGNFPGRFSGRQFSNSRSEMNVSTLELGDSALYLCASSLGPTNTEAFFGQGTRLTVV.

The genes are TRBV2 and TRBJ1-1; 8 bases are shared with TRBD1. V gave up 4 bases and J gave up 8 bases; unmatched junction bases: 6. This CDR3 comprises 13 residues. Germline lookup yields CDR1 SNHLY and CDR2 FYNNEI. This chain's CDR3 is CASSGRGRLEAFF. The CDR3, as DNA: TGTGCCAGCAGTGGCAGGGGGCGGCTGGAAGCTTTCTTT.

V and J are TRBV4-2 and TRBJ2-1, with D perhaps TRBD1 or TRBD2 (5 bases each). Trimming took off 4 bases at V and 6 bases at J, with 16 bases between the two ends. The germline CDR1 and CDR2 sequences are LGHNA and YNFKEQ. The CDR3 has 15 amino acids. The CDR3 DNA is TGTGCCAGCAGCCCCGAGGGTACAGGCGGCAATGAGCAGTTCTTC. This translates into CASSPEGTGGNEQFF.

The J gene is TRBJ2-6, the V gene TRBV27; 10 bases are a match to TRBD1. The CDR3 sequence is 20 residues long. Germline CDR1 reads MNHEY; CDR2 reads SMNVEV (reference sequence). J was trimmed by 0 bases and V by 0 bases; bases with no gene match: 8. Here the CDR3 DNA reads TGTGCCAGCAGTTTATCGGGACAGGGGCAAGTCAGCTCTGGGGCCAACGTCCTGACTTTC. Translated, it gives CASSLSGQGQVSSGANVLTF.

In regard to this clone: Other DNA sequences within the sample encode an identical CDR3. The chain recombines TRBV11-3 with TRBJ2-2, with D possibly being TRBD1 or TRBD2 (5 bases each). This CDR3 has 13 amino acids. Germline CDR1 reads SGHNT; CDR2 reads YENEEA. The V end lost 4 bases, the J end lost 6 bases, and 9 bases lay between the germline ends. The CDR3 here is CASSYRDPGELFF. In DNA, the CDR3 is TGTGCCAGCAGCTACCGGGACCCCGGGGAGCTGTTTTTT.

The chain uses TRBV25-1 and TRBJ2-2; no definite D call. There are 12 residues in the CDR3. With 7 bases removed from V and 4 bases from J, the gap between germline ends came to 7 bases. The germline V gene encodes CDR1 MGHDK and CDR2 SYGVNS. The CDR3 region is CASTLGTGELFF. The CDR3 nucleotides are TGTGCCAGCACCCTTGGCACCGGGGAGCTGTTTTTT.